The present entry profiles one T cell receptor beta chain with its context. Its antigen is not known. The data originate from a study of CD8+ T cells in alopecia areata. The study's findings and limits: There were also resident alphabeta T cells of normal skin sequenced in scalp samples.

cDNA reverse transcribed from extracted RNA served as the sequencing template. This table comes from immunoSEQ multiplex PCR, and its TCRdb copy is limited to in-frame clones, with some not included. The table shows around 150,000 clones, with about two thirds occurring only once. Losses at the gene ends were 6 bases for V and 1 base for J; bases not matched to a gene: 0. Germline CDR1 is MNHEY and CDR2 is SMNVEV (reference sequence). This CDR3 is 12 amino acids long. The source material was CD8+ T cells sorted from blood. The TCR was taken from a human donor in good health. The chain couples TRBV27 to TRBJ2-7; 7 bases line up with TRBD2. The CDR3 DNA reads as TGTGCCAGCAGAGCGGGATCCTACGAGCAGTACTTC. As protein: CASRAGSYEQYF.